These 21 T cell receptor beta chains were all obtained from the same sample, sequenced in a study of T cell responses to AZD1222 COVID-19 vaccine. Generated by immunoSEQ multiplex PCR, the TCRdb table keeps only in-frame clones and is missing some. The sample contains about 120,000 clones, around 86% of which appear only once. Sample: peripheral blood, taken 28 days after the second AZD1222 dose. The receptors derive from an adult who received the AZD1222 COVID-19 vaccine.

This sequence joins TRBV19 and TRBJ1-3; D gene ambiguous. This CDR3 region has 14 residues. V lost 3 bases and J lost 0, with 6 bases in between. CDR1 and CDR2 (germline): LNHDA, SQIVND (reference sequence). The CDR3 sequence: CASSMSSSGNTIYF. Here the CDR3 DNA reads TGTGCCAGTAGTATGTCCAGCTCTGGAAACACCATATATTTT.

V and J are TRBV5-1 and TRBJ2-7, with D possibly being TRBD2 (6 bases). Trimming removed 4 bases from V and 3 bases from J, with 11 bases in between. CDR3 length equals 13 residues. Germline CDR1 is SGHRS and CDR2 is YFSETQ. CDR3 in amino acids: CASSPWGDYEQYF. Here the CDR3 DNA reads TGCGCCAGCAGCCCTTGGGGGGACTACGAGCAGTACTTC. Full variable domain (missing parts from reference TRBV5-1 and TRBJ2-7): KAGVTQTPRYLIKTRGQQVTLSCSPISGHRSVSWYQQTPGQGLQFLFEYFSETQRNKGNFPGRFSGRQFSNSRSEMNVSTLELGDSALYLCASSPWGDYEQYFGPGTRLTVT.

This clone was seen a single time. V usage is TRBV7-9 and J usage is TRBJ1-6; no definite D call. This CDR3 has 13 amino acids. Germline V gene lookup returns CDR1 SEHNR and CDR2 FQNEAQ (reference sequence). Deletions cut 1 base from V and 11 bases from J, with 9 bases between. The CDR3 DNA reads as TGTGCCAGCAGCTTAGATGGGCGTGCACCCCTCCACTTT. The encoded protein is CASSLDGRAPLHF.

The CDR3 DNA sequence: TGTGCCACCAGCAGTAGGCAGCAAGAGACCCAGTACTTC. This codes for CATSSRQQETQYF. This chain uses TRBV15 with TRBJ2-5; no reliable D call. The germline V and J ends were trimmed by 3 bases and 2 bases, with 7 bases remaining between them. Germline CDR1 LNHNV, CDR2 YYDKDF (reference sequence). The CDR3 extends over 13 amino acids.

This chain joins TRBV5-5 and TRBJ1-1, with TRBD1 identical over 11 bases. With V trimmed by 1 base and J by 6 bases, 8 bases remained unmatched. The CDR3 runs 16 residues. Germline CDR1 reads SGHKS; CDR2 reads YYEKEE (reference sequence). In DNA, the CDR3 is TGTGCCAGCAGCTTGCAAGGACAGGGGGCGAGCGCTGAAGCTTTCTTT. Protein product: CASSLQGQGASAEAFF.

The chain combines TRBV2 with TRBJ1-2, with 7 bases identical to TRBD1. The germline CDR1 and CDR2 sequences are SNHLY and FYNNEI. With 8 bases clipped from V and 4 bases from J, the junction kept 10 bases outside the gene matches. The CDR3 has 14 residues. CDR3 sequence: CASREEGALYGYTF. The DNA for the CDR3 is TGTGCCAGCCGGGAGGAGGGGGCCCTCTATGGCTACACCTTC.

The chain has TRBV11-2 and TRBJ2-7; perhaps TRBD2 as D (7 bases). The V and J ends lost 8 bases and 0 bases respectively, with 23 bases between them. The germline V gene has CDR1 SGHAT and CDR2 FQNNGV. The CDR3 spans 17 residues. The chain's CDR3 is CASRTIRGGLSSYEQYF. CDR3 DNA: TGTGCCAGCCGAACAATAAGGGGGGGCCTCAGCTCCTACGAGCAGTACTTC. Drawing the rest from reference TRBV11-2 and TRBJ2-7, the complete variable domain is EAGVAQSPRYKIIEKRQSVAFWCNPISGHATLYWYQQILGQGPKLLIQFQNNGVVDDSQLPKDRFSAERLKGVDSTLKIQPAKLEDSAVYLCASRTIRGGLSSYEQYFGPGTRLTVT.

J is TRBJ2-1 and V is TRBV11-3; D gene uncertain. CDR3 length: 14 residues. V was cut by 5 bases and J by 6 bases, with 14 bases left in between. Germline assignment: CDR1 SGHNT and CDR2 YENEEA. The CDR3 DNA is TGTGCCAGCAGCCCCAGGCCAACGGGCAATGAGCAGTTCTTC. This encodes CASSPRPTGNEQFF. The whole variable domain, remainder taken from reference TRBV11-3 and TRBJ2-1, is EAGVVQSPRYKIIEKKQPVAFWCNPISGHNTLYWYLQNLGQGPELLIRYENEEAVDDSQLPKDRFSAERLKGVDSTLKIQPAELGDSAVYLCASSPRPTGNEQFFGPGTRLTVL.

This chain links TRBV6-6 with TRBJ2-7; TRBD2 agrees at 10 bases. After removal of 6 bases from V and 4 bases from J, the junction contained 9 bases not matched to a gene. This CDR3 has 15 amino acids. Germline loops: CDR1 MNHNY, CDR2 SVGAGI (reference sequence). The CDR3: CASRDEAGGRYEQYF. For the CDR3, the DNA is TGTGCCAGCAGGGACGAAGCGGGGGGGCGTTACGAGCAGTACTTC.

The chain couples TRBV28 to TRBJ2-7; a weak D match, TRBD2 (6 bases). CDR1 MDHEN and CDR2 SYDVKM come from the germline V gene. The CDR3 totals 15 residues. V was cut by 7 bases and J by 0 bases, with 16 bases left in between. CDR3 amino acids: CASTFGGAYSYEQYF. Written as DNA, the CDR3 is TGTGCCAGCACATTCGGCGGGGCCTACTCCTACGAGCAGTACTTC.

This chain uses TRBV19 with TRBJ2-7; D unresolved. From germline, CDR1 is LNHDA and CDR2 SQIVND (reference sequence). Deletions cut 0 bases from V and 1 base from J, with 7 bases between. CDR3 length: 14 residues. CDR3 sequence reads: CASSIDSGSYEQYF. The DNA of the CDR3 is TGTGCCAGTAGTATAGATTCCGGATCCTACGAGCAGTACTTC.

V gene TRBV7-9 combines with J gene TRBJ1-5; 10 bases match TRBD1. The CDR3 is 15 residues long. Germline trimming cut 1 base from V and 9 bases from J; bases unmatched to any gene: 6. Per germline, CDR1 SEHNR and CDR2 FQNEAQ (reference sequence). The CDR3 DNA is TGTGCCAGCAGCTTAGGACAGGGGGCATCGGTGCCCCAGCATTTT. This codes for CASSLGQGASVPQHF.

V is TRBV5-1 and J is TRBJ2-5; D is undetermined. Trimming removed 1 base at V and 5 bases at J, with 9 bases between. The CDR3 is 13 amino acids. The germline gives CDR1 SGHRS, CDR2 YFSETQ. The chain's CDR3 is CASSLSSFETQYF. CDR3 bases: TGCGCCAGCAGCTTGAGTAGCTTTGAGACCCAGTACTTC.

V and J are TRBV6-1 and TRBJ1-5; 7 nucleotides align to TRBD1. The germline V gene has CDR1 MNHNS and CDR2 SASEGT. This CDR3 has 16 amino acids. V trimming: 0 bases; J trimming: 0 bases; junction bases outside the gene matches: 2. DNA for the CDR3: TGTGCCAGCAGTGAAGCCGGACAGGTTAGCAATCAGCCCCAGCATTTT. This encodes CASSEAGQVSNQPQHF.

This chain uses TRBV4-3 with TRBJ2-1, with 14 positions matching TRBD2. V gave up 7 bases and J gave up 2 bases; unmatched junction bases: 13. This CDR3 region has 19 residues. The germline gives CDR1 LGHNA, CDR2 YSLEER. CDR3: CASTSILSTSGGAYNEQFF. The CDR3 DNA follows: TGCGCCAGCACCTCCATCCTCTCGACTAGCGGGGGGGCCTACAATGAGCAGTTCTTC.

This CDR3 reads CASSQEVAGGYEQYF. As DNA, the CDR3 is TGTGCCAGCAGCCAAGAGGTAGCGGGGGGATACGAGCAGTACTTC. V and J are TRBV3-1 (or the pseudogene TRBV3-2) and TRBJ2-7; TRBD2 aligns across 10 bases. V trimming: 0 bases; J trimming: 4 bases; junction bases outside the gene matches: 3. This CDR3 contains 15 residues. The V gene's germline CDR1 is LGHDT and CDR2 YNNKEL (reference sequence).

The V and J genes are TRBV18 and TRBJ2-3, with a weak D call TRBD1 (5 bases). The germline V gene has CDR1 KGHSH and CDR2 LQKENI. The CDR3 is 15 amino acids. The V end was cut by 0 bases, the J end by 4 bases, with 11 bases between. CDR3 amino acids: CASSPPLQGADTQYF. CDR3 DNA: TGTGCCAGCTCACCACCCCTCCAGGGTGCAGATACGCAGTATTTT.

Concerning this clone: This sample also contains other DNA sequences that code for the same CDR3. The genes are TRBV19 and TRBJ1-1; D not resolved. Per germline, CDR1 LNHDA and CDR2 SQIVND (reference sequence). V was clipped by 4 bases and J by 0 bases, with 3 bases between them. This CDR3 region has 12 residues. CDR3: CASSNLNTEAFF. CDR3 DNA sequence: TGTGCCAGTAGTAACTTGAACACTGAAGCTTTCTTT.

The rearrangement joins TRBV6-1 to TRBJ1-5; 7 bases match TRBD1. With V trimmed by 1 base and J by 5 bases, 8 bases remained unmatched. The V gene's germline CDR1 is MNHNS and CDR2 SASEGT. This CDR3 comprises 16 residues. The DNA of the CDR3 is TGTGCCAGCAGTGAAGAGCCCAGGGGGATTTATCAGCCCCAGCATTTT. It yields the protein CASSEEPRGIYQPQHF.

CDR3 residues: CSVGWGQTYEQYF. In DNA, the CDR3 is TGCAGCGTTGGATGGGGACAGACCTACGAGCAGTACTTC. The genes are TRBV29-1 and TRBJ2-7, with 7 bases identical to TRBD1. Germline CDR1 and CDR2: SQVTM and ANQGSEA. After removal of 4 bases from V and 2 bases from J, the junction contained 5 bases not matched to a gene. The CDR3 runs to 13 residues.

The V gene is TRBV6-6, the J gene TRBJ1-2, with a weak D call TRBD1 (6 bases). The CDR3 contains 14 residues. V was trimmed by 0 bases and J by 5 bases, leaving 10 bases between them. Germline-derived CDR1 and CDR2 are MNHNY and SVGAGI (reference sequence). CDR3 sequence: CASSYSGAGYGYTF. CDR3 DNA sequence: TGTGCCAGCAGTTACTCGGGGGCGGGTTATGGCTACACCTTC.